One and the same sample provided the 24 T cell receptor beta chains below, sequenced in a study of PD-L1 blockade in urothelial cancer (dated 2017 in TCRdb). Libraries were prepared through the immunoSEQ multiplex PCR assay. As stored in TCRdb, this immuneACCESS dataset retains in-frame rearrangements with V and J assigned. A fraction of the clones does not appear; measured against another copy, unresolved V genes explain less than half of the discrepancy, and the remainder lacks a known reason. This sample gives tens of thousands of clones in total; approximately 82% of them show up just once. The ten largest clones take up under 4% of the sample. This material consisted of PBMCs, taken around atezolizumab (anti-PD-L1) treatment. These receptors were taken from a man between 65 and 79 years old with urothelial cancer.

The chain recombines TRBV5-4 with TRBJ2-2; D unclear. This CDR3 region has 15 residues. Deletions cut 3 bases from V and 0 bases from J, with 9 bases between. The germline CDR1 and CDR2 sequences are SGHNT and YYREEE (reference sequence). CDR3 nucleotides: TGTGCCAGCAGCTCCCACGGTTCGAACACCGGGGAGCTGTTTTTT. Protein product: CASSSHGSNTGELFF.

The V call is TRBV6-1, the J call TRBJ2-3; tentatively, D is TRBD2 (6 bases). CDR3 size: 15 residues. V dropped 4 bases and J dropped 4 bases, with 15 bases sitting between them. CDR1 is MNHNS, CDR2 SASEGT, per germline. The CDR3 region has the DNA TGTGCCAGCAGTGGACGGGGGTTTGACTCAGATACGCAGTATTTT. Encoded protein: CASSGRGFDSDTQYF.

This clone was detected only a few times. The chain has TRBV10-3 and TRBJ2-1; D is unresolved. In germline, CDR1 is ENHRY, CDR2 SYGVKD. V lost 6 bases, J lost 5 bases, and 11 bases lay in between. The CDR3 is made up of 13 amino acids. The CDR3 reads CAIRQNVNNEQFF. The CDR3 DNA sequence: TGTGCCATCAGACAGAACGTGAACAATGAGCAGTTCTTC.

The CDR3 loop reads CASRATTGATNEKLFF. CDR3 DNA: TGTGCCAGCAGAGCCACTACAGGAGCAACTAATGAAAAACTGTTTTTT. The gene calls are TRBV5-5 and TRBJ1-4; TRBD1 might be the D (5 bases). This CDR3 has 16 residues. Germline CDR1 and CDR2: SGHKS and YYEKEE (reference sequence). The V end lost 5 bases, the J end lost 0 bases, and 14 bases lay between the germline ends.

The V and J genes are TRBV28 and TRBJ2-1, with D perhaps matching TRBD2 (6 bases). Trimming removed 4 bases from V and 4 bases from J, with 17 bases in between. Germline lookup yields CDR1 MDHEN and CDR2 SYDVKM. The CDR3 is 16 amino acids. The CDR3 loop is CASSSSSTSRYNEQFF. In DNA, the CDR3 is TGTGCCAGCAGTTCTTCCTCGACTAGTAGGTACAATGAGCAGTTCTTC.

This chain connects TRBV27 to TRBJ2-7; 11 bases match TRBD1. The CDR3 has 15 amino acids. With V trimmed by 5 bases and J by 4 bases, 7 bases remained unmatched. CDR1 MNHEY and CDR2 SMNVEV come from the germline V gene (reference sequence). The DNA of the CDR3 is TGTGCCAGCAGTCACTGGACAGGGGGCTCGTACGAGCAGTACTTC. Translated: CASSHWTGGSYEQYF.

The gene calls are TRBV19 and TRBJ2-5, with D perhaps TRBD2 (5 bases). This CDR3 spans 15 amino acids. V lost 7 bases and J lost 5, with 20 bases in between. In germline, CDR1 is LNHDA, CDR2 SQIVND (reference sequence). In DNA form, the CDR3 reads TGTGCCAGTACGAGGTCTGGACGGACTTCGGAGACCCAGTACTTC. Translating gives CASTRSGRTSETQYF.

The rearrangement uses TRBV6-6 and TRBJ1-5; tentatively, D is TRBD1 (6 bases). V lost 6 bases and J lost 6, with 18 bases in between. The CDR3 loop spans 15 amino acids. Germline-derived CDR1 and CDR2 are MNHNY and SVGAGI (reference sequence). CDR3 protein: CASSPAHTGTQPQHF. CDR3 in DNA: TGTGCCAGCAGCCCTGCCCACACAGGGACTCAGCCCCAGCATTTT.

The V gene is TRBV15, the J gene TRBJ1-3; D not resolved. CDR1 is LNHNV, CDR2 YYDKDF, per germline (reference sequence). Between the trimmed V and J ends, which lost 0 bases and 0 bases, there was a span of 6 bases. The CDR3 loop spans 15 amino acids. The CDR3 nucleotides read TGTGCCACCAGCAGAGATGGGAGCTCTGGAAACACCATATATTTT. Its translation: CATSRDGSSGNTIYF.

The chain recombines TRBV30 with TRBJ1-1; the D is unclear. The germline V and J ends were trimmed by 8 bases and 1 base, with 14 bases remaining between them. This CDR3 spans 13 amino acids. CDR1 is GTSNPN, CDR2 SVGIG, per germline (reference sequence). The CDR3: CAAEEESNTEAFF. Here the CDR3 DNA reads TGTGCCGCGGAGGAGGAGTCGAACACTGAAGCTTTCTTT.

The CDR3 DNA reads as TGTGCCAGTAGGATCGGCACGCGGAATAACTATGGCTACACCTTC. As protein: CASRIGTRNNYGYTF. The chain joins TRBV19 to TRBJ1-2; D gene unclear. CDR1 is LNHDA, CDR2 SQIVND, per germline (reference sequence). This CDR3 comprises 15 residues. V was pared by 6 bases and J by 1 base, with 15 bases between. Using reference TRBV19 and TRBJ1-2 for the parts outside the CDR3, the full variable domain is DGGITQSPKYLFRKEGQNVTLSCEQNLNHDAMYWYRQDPGQGLRLIYYSQIVNDFQKGDIAEGYSVSREKKESFPLTVTSAQKNPTAFYLCASRIGTRNNYGYTFGSGTRLTVV.

This sequence joins TRBV5-5 and TRBJ2-1; 10 bases line up with TRBD1. The CDR3 has 16 amino acids. With V trimmed by 4 bases and J by 5 bases, 9 bases remained unmatched. Germline V gives CDR1 SGHKS, CDR2 YYEKEE (reference sequence). The CDR3 sequence is CASSLVPGQGNNEQFF. For the CDR3, the DNA is TGTGCCAGCAGCCTGGTCCCGGGACAGGGGAACAATGAGCAGTTCTTC.

This clone is labeled as medium-sized. The genes are TRBV7-3 and TRBJ1-1; TRBD1 is a possible D gene (6 bases). Germline lookup yields CDR1 SGHTA and CDR2 FQGTGA. The length of the CDR3 is 16 residues. Trimming cost V 0 bases and J 4 bases, with 15 bases left between them. The CDR3 loop reads CASSLTGGGWSTEAFF. The CDR3 bases are TGTGCCAGCAGCTTAACTGGCGGGGGCTGGAGCACTGAAGCTTTCTTT.

This chain connects TRBV4-2 to TRBJ2-6, with D tentatively TRBD2 (6 bases). Germline CDR1 LGHNA, CDR2 YNFKEQ. This CDR3 has 22 residues. V was shortened by 0 bases and J by 0 bases, with 24 bases between the two germline ends. CDR3 protein: CASSQDPPPIVGGSSGANVLTF. In DNA, the CDR3 is TGTGCCAGCAGCCAAGACCCCCCCCCGATAGTGGGAGGAAGCTCTGGGGCCAACGTCCTGACTTTC.

The J gene is TRBJ2-3, the V gene TRBV5-8; 8 bases align to TRBD2. J was trimmed by 0 bases and V by 9 bases; bases with no gene match: 12. The CDR3 spans 16 residues. Germline assignment: CDR1 SGHTS and CDR2 YDEGEE. CDR3 protein: CANSPGLVSSTDTQYF. CDR3 sequence (DNA): TGTGCCAACTCCCCGGGACTAGTCTCTAGCACAGATACGCAGTATTTT.

This chain links TRBV7-6 with TRBJ1-3; D ambiguous. V was pared by 4 bases and J by 0 bases, with 16 bases between. CDR1 is SGHVS, CDR2 FNYEAQ, per germline. The CDR3 runs 17 residues. The CDR3, as DNA: TGTGCCAGCAGCTCGATACTTACTGTTCGCTCTGGAAACACCATATATTTT. Translated, it gives CASSSILTVRSGNTIYF.

The count of this clone is one. The CDR3 region has the DNA TGTGCCAGCAGTGAAATTGGGGACAGACAGTTCTTC. Translating gives CASSEIGDRQFF. J is TRBJ2-1 and V is TRBV2, with 7 positions matching TRBD1. Germline loops: CDR1 SNHLY, CDR2 FYNNEI. CDR3 size: 12 residues. V shed 2 bases and J 13 bases; nucleotides not matched to a gene: 5. The entire variable domain, with the rest obtained from reference TRBV2 and TRBJ2-1, is as follows: EPEVTQTPSHQVTQMGQEVILRCVPISNHLYFYWYRQILGQKVEFLVSFYNNEISEKSEIFDDQFSVERPDGSNFTLKIRSTKLEDSAMYFCASSEIGDRQFFGPGTRLTVL.

The chain carries TRBV7-8 and TRBJ1-2; tentatively, D is TRBD1 (5 bases). Germline CDR1 reads SGHVS; CDR2 reads FQNEAQ. The CDR3 length is 13 residues. Trimming removed 5 bases from V and 7 bases from J, with 14 bases in between. For the CDR3, the DNA is TGTGCCAGCAGCGCCCAGCGGGGGGTTGGCTACACCTTC. Protein sequence: CASSAQRGVGYTF.

This clone was counted a few times. This chain connects TRBV7-2 to TRBJ2-1; D uncertain. Germline V gives CDR1 SGHTA, CDR2 FQGNSA. Trimming removed 8 bases at V and 0 bases at J, with 14 bases between. The CDR3 runs to 15 residues. The CDR3 region is CASLLATGSYNEQFF. CDR3 in DNA: TGTGCCAGCCTCCTCGCCACTGGCTCCTACAATGAGCAGTTCTTC.

This chain uses TRBV6-6 with TRBJ2-7, with a weak D call TRBD1 (6 bases). V was shortened by 6 bases and J by 5 bases, with 20 bases between the two germline ends. This CDR3 is built from 15 residues. Per the germline V gene, CDR1 is MNHNY and CDR2 is SVGAGI (reference sequence). Here the CDR3 DNA reads TGTGCCAGCAGCCACCAGGGGAATTGGGTGGACGAGCAGTACTTC. Its protein product is CASSHQGNWVDEQYF.

In this sample, this clone turned up once. This chain joins TRBV6-4 and TRBJ1-3, with D unresolved. The CDR3 is made up of 13 amino acids. Germline V lookup: CDR1 MRHNA, CDR2 SNTAGT. Deletions cut 6 bases from V and 2 bases from J, with 8 bases between. CDR3 residues: CASSEGPGNTIYF. The DNA of the CDR3 is TGTGCCAGCAGCGAGGGCCCTGGAAACACCATATATTTT.

This chain uses TRBV15 with TRBJ2-7; the match to TRBD1 covers 9 bases. V dropped 5 bases and J dropped 2; count of bases not matched to a gene: 4. This CDR3 is 14 amino acids long. CDR1 and CDR2 from the germline V gene are LNHNV and YYDKDF (reference sequence). The CDR3 loop is CATSLGTGPYEQYF. The CDR3 region has the DNA TGTGCCACCAGCCTAGGGACAGGGCCCTACGAGCAGTACTTC.

The CDR3 loop is CASRDQGSSYNEQFF. Written as DNA, the CDR3 is TGTGCCAGCAGGGATCAGGGGAGCTCCTACAATGAGCAGTTCTTC. The chain recombines TRBV2 with TRBJ2-1; the D gene is possibly TRBD1 (6 bases). The CDR3 sequence is 15 residues long. Trimming left V 6 bases short and J 0 bases short, with 12 bases between. The V gene's germline CDR1 is SNHLY and CDR2 FYNNEI.

This chain uses TRBV18 with TRBJ2-2, with D perhaps TRBD1 (6 bases). CDR3 length: 15 residues. V lost 5 bases, J lost 0 bases, and 10 bases lay in between. Per germline, CDR1 KGHSH and CDR2 LQKENI. The CDR3 protein is CASSRTATNTGELFF. Here the CDR3 DNA reads TGTGCCAGCTCAAGGACAGCTACGAACACCGGGGAGCTGTTTTTT.